Sequencing of this TCR beta chain was carried out in a study of early T cells in non-severe SARS-CoV-2 infection. Study-level information: With bulk RNA from unsorted whole blood as input, sequencing yielded unpaired chains.

CDR3 length: 15 residues. CDR1 and CDR2 from the germline V gene are SEHNR and FQNEAQ (reference sequence). The V and J ends lost 5 bases and 3 bases, in that order; junction bases with no gene match: 9. Individual cDNA molecules received unique molecular identifiers during library preparation. TCRdb fed the 5' RACE reads into MiXCR, producing one record per CDR3 protein. The table lists fewer than 100,000 distinct CDR3 sequences, roughly 12% of them singletons, with 3.4% in the top ten. The V and J genes are TRBV7-9 and TRBJ2-7, with TRBD1 matching 8 bases. The origin of this receptor is an adult who was a healthcare worker with PCR-confirmed SARS-CoV-2 infection or an uninfected control (not recorded which). The sample was whole blood. CDR3 nucleotide sequence: TGTGCCAGCAGCAAAGGACAGGGCGACGGCTACGAGCAGTACTTC. It is translated as CASSKGQGDGYEQYF.